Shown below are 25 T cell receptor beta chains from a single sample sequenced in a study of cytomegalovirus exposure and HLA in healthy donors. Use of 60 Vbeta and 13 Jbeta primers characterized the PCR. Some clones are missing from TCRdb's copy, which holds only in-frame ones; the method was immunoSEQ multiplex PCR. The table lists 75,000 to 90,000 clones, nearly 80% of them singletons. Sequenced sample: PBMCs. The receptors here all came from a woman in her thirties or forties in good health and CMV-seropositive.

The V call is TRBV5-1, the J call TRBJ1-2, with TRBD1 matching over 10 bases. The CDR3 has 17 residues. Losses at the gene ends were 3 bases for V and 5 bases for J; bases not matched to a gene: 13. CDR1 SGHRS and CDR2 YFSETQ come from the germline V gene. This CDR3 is CASSYGPGQGFGYGYTF. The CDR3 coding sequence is TGCGCCAGCAGCTACGGACCGGGACAGGGGTTCGGGTATGGCTACACCTTC.

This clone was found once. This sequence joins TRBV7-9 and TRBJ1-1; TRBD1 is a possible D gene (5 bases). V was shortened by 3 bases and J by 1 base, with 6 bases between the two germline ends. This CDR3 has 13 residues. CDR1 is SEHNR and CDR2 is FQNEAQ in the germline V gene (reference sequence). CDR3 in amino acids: CASSLGQNTEAFF. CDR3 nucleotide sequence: TGTGCCAGCAGCTTGGGGCAGAACACTGAAGCTTTCTTT.

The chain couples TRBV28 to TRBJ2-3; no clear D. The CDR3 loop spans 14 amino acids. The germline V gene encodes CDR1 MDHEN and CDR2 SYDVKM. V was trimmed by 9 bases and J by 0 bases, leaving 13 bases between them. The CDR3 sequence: CASGGFTSTDTQYF. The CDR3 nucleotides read TGTGCCAGTGGCGGATTTACTAGCACAGATACGCAGTATTTT.

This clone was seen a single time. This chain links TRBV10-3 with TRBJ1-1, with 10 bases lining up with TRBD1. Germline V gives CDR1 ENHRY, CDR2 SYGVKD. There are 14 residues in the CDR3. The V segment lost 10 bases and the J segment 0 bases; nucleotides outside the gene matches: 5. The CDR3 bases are TGTGCCACCGGACAGGGGGACTTGAACACTGAAGCTTTCTTT. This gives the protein CATGQGDLNTEAFF.

CDR3 sequence reads: CASSYSRLPPPYGYTF. DNA of the CDR3: TGTGCCAGCAGTTACTCCCGACTCCCACCCCCCTATGGCTACACCTTC. The chain couples TRBV6-5 to TRBJ1-2, with D unresolved. Germline CDR1 is MNHEY and CDR2 is SVGAGI. This CDR3 spans 16 amino acids. V shed 0 bases and J shed 4 bases, with 15 bases lying between them.

CDR3 region: CASSSRNSYGYTF. CDR3 nucleotides: TGTGCCAGCAGTTCTAGGAATAGTTATGGCTACACCTTC. The rearrangement links TRBV28 to TRBJ1-2; D not resolved. V lost 4 bases and J 5 bases, leaving 11 bases between the germline ends. CDR3 length equals 13 residues. In germline, CDR1 is MDHEN, CDR2 SYDVKM.

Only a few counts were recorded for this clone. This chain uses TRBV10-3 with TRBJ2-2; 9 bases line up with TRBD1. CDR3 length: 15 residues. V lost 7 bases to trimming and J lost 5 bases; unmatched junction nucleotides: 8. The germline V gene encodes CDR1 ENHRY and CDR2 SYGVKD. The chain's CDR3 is CAINPGQGGTGELFF. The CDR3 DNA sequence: TGTGCCATCAATCCGGGACAGGGAGGTACCGGGGAGCTGTTTTTT.

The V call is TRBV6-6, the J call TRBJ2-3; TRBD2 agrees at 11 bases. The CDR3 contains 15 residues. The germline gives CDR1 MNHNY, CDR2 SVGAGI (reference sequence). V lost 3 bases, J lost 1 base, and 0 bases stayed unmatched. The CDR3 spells CASSYSGGGTDTQYF. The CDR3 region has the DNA TGTGCCAGCAGTTATAGCGGGGGGGGCACAGATACGCAGTATTTT.

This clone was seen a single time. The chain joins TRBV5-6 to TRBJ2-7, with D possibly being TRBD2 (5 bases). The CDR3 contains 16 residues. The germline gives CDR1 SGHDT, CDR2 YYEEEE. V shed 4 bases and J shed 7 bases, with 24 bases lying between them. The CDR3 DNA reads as TGTGCCAGCAGCCAAGTAACCGGGGAATTTATGGGGGAGCAGTACTTC. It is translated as CASSQVTGEFMGEQYF.

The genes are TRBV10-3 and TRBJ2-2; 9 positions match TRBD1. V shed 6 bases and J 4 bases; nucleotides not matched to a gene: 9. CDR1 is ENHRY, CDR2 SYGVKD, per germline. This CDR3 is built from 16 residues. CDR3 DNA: TGTGCCATCAGGATATCCGGGACAGGGACCACCGGGGAGCTGTTTTTT. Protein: CAIRISGTGTTGELFF.

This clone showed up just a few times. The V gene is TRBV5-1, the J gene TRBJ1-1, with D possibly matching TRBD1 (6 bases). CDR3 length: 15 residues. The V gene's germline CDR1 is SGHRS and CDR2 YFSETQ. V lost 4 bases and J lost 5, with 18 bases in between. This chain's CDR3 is CASSLSSGTTTEAFF. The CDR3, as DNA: TGCGCCAGCAGCCTTTCTTCCGGGACAACAACTGAAGCTTTCTTT.

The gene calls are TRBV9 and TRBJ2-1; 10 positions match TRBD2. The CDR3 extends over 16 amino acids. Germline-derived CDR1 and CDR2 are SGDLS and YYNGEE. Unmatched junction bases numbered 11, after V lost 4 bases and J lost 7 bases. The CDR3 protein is CASSPQERGGRNEQFF. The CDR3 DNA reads TGTGCCAGCAGCCCCCAGGAGCGGGGGGGCCGTAATGAGCAGTTCTTC.

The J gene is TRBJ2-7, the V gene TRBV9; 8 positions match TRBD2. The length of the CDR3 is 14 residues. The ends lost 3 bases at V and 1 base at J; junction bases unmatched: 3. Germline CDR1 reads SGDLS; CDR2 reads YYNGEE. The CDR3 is CASSAGTSSYEQYF. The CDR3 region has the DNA TGTGCCAGCAGCGCCGGGACTAGTTCCTACGAGCAGTACTTC.

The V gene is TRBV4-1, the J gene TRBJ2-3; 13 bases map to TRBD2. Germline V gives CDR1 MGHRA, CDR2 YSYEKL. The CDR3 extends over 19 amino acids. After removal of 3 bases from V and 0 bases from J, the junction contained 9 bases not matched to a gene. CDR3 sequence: CASSHQLAGGFLSTDTQYF. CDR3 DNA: TGCGCCAGCAGCCACCAACTAGCGGGGGGGTTCCTAAGCACAGATACGCAGTATTTT.

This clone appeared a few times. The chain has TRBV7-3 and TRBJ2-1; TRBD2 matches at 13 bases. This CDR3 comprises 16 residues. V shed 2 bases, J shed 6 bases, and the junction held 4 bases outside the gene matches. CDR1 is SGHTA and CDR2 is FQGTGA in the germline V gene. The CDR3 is CASSLGLAGAFNEQFF. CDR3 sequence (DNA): TGTGCCAGCAGCTTAGGACTAGCGGGGGCCTTCAATGAGCAGTTCTTC.

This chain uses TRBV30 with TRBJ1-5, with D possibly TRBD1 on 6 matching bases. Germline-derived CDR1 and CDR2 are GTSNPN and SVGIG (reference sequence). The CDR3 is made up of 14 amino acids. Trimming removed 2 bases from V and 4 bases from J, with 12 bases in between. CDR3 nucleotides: TGTGCCTGGAGTAAACAAGGGGGAAATCAGCCCCAGCATTTT. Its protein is CAWSKQGGNQPQHF.

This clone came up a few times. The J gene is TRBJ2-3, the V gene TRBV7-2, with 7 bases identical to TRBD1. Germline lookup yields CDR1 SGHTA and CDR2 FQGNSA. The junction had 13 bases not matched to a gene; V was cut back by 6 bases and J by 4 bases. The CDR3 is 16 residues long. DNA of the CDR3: TGTGCCAGCAGTAAATTAGGGGGCGTTGGGTCAGATACGCAGTATTTT. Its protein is CASSKLGGVGSDTQYF.

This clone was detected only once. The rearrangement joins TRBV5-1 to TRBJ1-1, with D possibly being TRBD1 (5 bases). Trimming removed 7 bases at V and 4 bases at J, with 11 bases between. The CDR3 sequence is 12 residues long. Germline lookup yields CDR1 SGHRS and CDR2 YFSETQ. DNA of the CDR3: TGCGCCAGCGCCGGGGGGGTCACTGAAGCTTTCTTT. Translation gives CASAGGVTEAFF.

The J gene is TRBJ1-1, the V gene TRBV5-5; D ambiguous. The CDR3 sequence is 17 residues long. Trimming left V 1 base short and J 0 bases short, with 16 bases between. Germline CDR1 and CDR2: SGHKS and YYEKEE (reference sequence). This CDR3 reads CASSLLPAASMNTEAFF. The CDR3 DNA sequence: TGTGCCAGCAGCTTGCTTCCCGCGGCAAGTATGAACACTGAAGCTTTCTTT.

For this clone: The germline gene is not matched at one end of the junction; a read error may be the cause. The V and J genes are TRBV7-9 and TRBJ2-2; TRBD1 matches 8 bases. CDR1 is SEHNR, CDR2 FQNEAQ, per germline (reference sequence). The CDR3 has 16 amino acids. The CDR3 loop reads CSSSIVGTGDTGELFF. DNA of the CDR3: TGTTCCAGCAGCATCGTTGGGACAGGAGACACCGGGGAGCTGTTTTTT.

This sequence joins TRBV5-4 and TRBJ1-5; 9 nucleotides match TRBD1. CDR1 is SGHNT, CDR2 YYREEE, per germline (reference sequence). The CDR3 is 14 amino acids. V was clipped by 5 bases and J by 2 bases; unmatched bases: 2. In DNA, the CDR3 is TGTGCCAGCAGTAGGGACAGGGGCAATCAGCCCCAGCATTTT. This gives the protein CASSRDRGNQPQHF.

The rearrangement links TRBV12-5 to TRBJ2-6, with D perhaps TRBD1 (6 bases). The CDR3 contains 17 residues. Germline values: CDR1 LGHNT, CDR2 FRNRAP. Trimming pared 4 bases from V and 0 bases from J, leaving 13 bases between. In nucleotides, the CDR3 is TGTGCTAGTGGTTCGATAGGACAGAGCTCTGGGGCCAACGTCCTGACTTTC. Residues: CASGSIGQSSGANVLTF.

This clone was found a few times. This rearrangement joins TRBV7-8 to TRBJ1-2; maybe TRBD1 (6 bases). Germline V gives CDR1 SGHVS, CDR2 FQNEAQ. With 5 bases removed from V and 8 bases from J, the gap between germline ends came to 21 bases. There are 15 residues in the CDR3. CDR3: CASSVGGQTHRGYTF. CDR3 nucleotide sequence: TGTGCCAGCAGCGTTGGTGGACAGACCCACAGAGGCTACACCTTC.

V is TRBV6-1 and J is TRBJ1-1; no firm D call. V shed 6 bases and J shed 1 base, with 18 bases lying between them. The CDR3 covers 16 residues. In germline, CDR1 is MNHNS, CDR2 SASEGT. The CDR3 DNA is TGTGCCAGCAGGGAAAGGGAGGGCTATACGAACACTGAAGCTTTCTTT. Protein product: CASREREGYTNTEAFF.

This CDR3 is CASSFKGAGETQYF. DNA for the CDR3: TGTGCCAGCAGTTTTAAGGGGGCAGGAGAGACCCAGTACTTC. The chain employs TRBV28 and TRBJ2-5, with 7 bases lining up with TRBD1. Germline V CDR1 and CDR2: MDHEN, SYDVKM. The CDR3 spans 14 residues. V lost 3 bases, J lost 4 bases, and 5 bases stayed unmatched.